This paragraph covers one T cell receptor (beta chain) sequence. The antigen is unknown. Investigators reverse transcribed all isolated RNA, so they sequenced expressed TCRB transcripts. Sequencing used immunoSEQ multiplex PCR; TCRdb keeps in-frame clones, though not all of them. The data contain around 690,000 clones, 12% of them singletons. This sample was taken from a study of beta chain features in type 1 diabetes. Study results and limitations: When Type 1 diabetes patients were examined, their TCRB CDR3s proved moderately but significantly shorter in all four CD4+ subsets. Still unanswered here is whether HLA type influences TCRB rearrangement.

Trimming removed 7 bases at V and 1 base at J, with 17 bases between. The CDR3 spans 16 residues. Per germline, CDR1 MNHNY and CDR2 SVGAGI (reference sequence). The chain joins TRBV6-6 to TRBJ2-4, with unresolved D. Sequenced input: naive CD4+ T cells from blood. The source is a young man with type 1 diabetes. The CDR3 loop is CASTDSTSRAKNIQYF. The CDR3, as DNA: TGTGCCAGCACCGACTCCACAAGCCGCGCCAAAAACATTCAGTACTTC.